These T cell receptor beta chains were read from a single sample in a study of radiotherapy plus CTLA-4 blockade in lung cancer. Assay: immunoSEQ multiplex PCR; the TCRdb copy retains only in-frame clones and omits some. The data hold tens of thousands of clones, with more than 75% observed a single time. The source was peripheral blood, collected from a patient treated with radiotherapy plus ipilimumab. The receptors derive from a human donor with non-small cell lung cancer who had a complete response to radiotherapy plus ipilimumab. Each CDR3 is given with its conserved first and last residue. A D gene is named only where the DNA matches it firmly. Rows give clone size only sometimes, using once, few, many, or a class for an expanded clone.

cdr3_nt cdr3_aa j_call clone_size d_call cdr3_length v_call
TGTGCCAGCAGCTTGGGGGACAGGGAGGCTTTCTTT CASSLGDREAFF TRBJ1-1 NA TRBD1 12 TRBV5-6
TGTGCCAGCAGTTATAGGGGACCGAGCAACTATGGCTACACCTTC CASSYRGPSNYGYTF TRBJ1-2 once NA 15 TRBV6-5
TGTGCCAGCACCCTCCGGGGGGACAGCATTTACTTC CASTLRGDSIYF TRBJ2-5 NA NA 12 TRBV25-1
TGTGCCAGCAGCTTAGAGTCGGGAGTGTACATGAGCTCCTACAATGAGCAGTTCTTC CASSLESGVYMSSYNEQFF TRBJ2-1 NA NA 19 TRBV11-2
TGTGCCAGCAGCTCCGGGGGAGGAGGAGGGACCCAGTACTTC CASSSGGGGGTQYF TRBJ2-5 NA NA 14 TRBV5-6
TGCGCCAGCAGTCAATCTGGGGACAGGGGGAAGGGTGAGCAGTTCTTC CASSQSGDRGKGEQFF TRBJ2-1 few TRBD1 16 TRBV23-1
TGTGCCAGCAGTAAAGGACAGACAACTAACTATGGCTACACCTTC CASSKGQTTNYGYTF TRBJ1-2 NA NA 15 TRBV6-5
TGTGCCAGCAGTGGACAGTCGAACACCGGGGAGCTGTTTTTT CASSGQSNTGELFF TRBJ2-2 NA NA 14 TRBV2
TGTGCCTGGAGTTCCGGGACAGGGATTTTTGGGTATAGCAATCAGCCCCAGCATTTT CAWSSGTGIFGYSNQPQHF TRBJ1-5 once TRBD1 19 TRBV30
TGTGCCAGCAGTTACGGGAGGCTATATGGCTACACCTTC CASSYGRLYGYTF TRBJ1-2 NA NA 13 TRBV6-5
TGTGCCAGCAGCGCTGGGATTTCTCGAGGGGACACTGAAGCTTTCTTT CASSAGISRGDTEAFF TRBJ1-1 few NA 16 TRBV9